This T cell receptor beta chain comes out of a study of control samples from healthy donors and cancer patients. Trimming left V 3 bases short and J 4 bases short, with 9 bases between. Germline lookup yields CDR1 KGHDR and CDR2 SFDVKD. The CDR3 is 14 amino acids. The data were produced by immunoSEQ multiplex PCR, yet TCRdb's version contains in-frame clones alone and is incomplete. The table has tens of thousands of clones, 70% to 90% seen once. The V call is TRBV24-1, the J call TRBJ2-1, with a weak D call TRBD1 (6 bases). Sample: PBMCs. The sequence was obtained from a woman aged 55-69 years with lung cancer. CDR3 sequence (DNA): TGTGCCACCAGTGATCACAGGGAATACAATGAGCAGTTCTTC. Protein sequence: CATSDHREYNEQFF.